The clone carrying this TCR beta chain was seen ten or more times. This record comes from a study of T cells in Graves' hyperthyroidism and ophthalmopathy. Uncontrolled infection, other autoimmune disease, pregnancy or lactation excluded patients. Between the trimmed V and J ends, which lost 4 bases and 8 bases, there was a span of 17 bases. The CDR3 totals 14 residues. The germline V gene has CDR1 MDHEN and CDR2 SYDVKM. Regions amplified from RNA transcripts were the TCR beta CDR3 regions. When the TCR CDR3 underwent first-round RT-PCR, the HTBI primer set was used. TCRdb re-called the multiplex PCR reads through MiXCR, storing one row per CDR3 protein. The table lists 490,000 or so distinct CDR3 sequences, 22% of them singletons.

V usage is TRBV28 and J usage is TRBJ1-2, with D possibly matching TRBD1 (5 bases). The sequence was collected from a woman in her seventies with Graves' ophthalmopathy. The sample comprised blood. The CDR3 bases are TGTGCCAGCAGTTACCCCGGGGCTATCTACGGCTACACCTTC. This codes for CASSYPGAIYGYTF.